This TCR beta chain was captured in a study of T-cell memory formation after mild COVID-19. The V and J ends lost 4 bases and 6 bases respectively, with 21 bases between them. This CDR3 region has 15 residues. Germline loops: CDR1 DFQATT, CDR2 SNEGSKA (reference sequence). TCRdb fed the 5' RACE reads into MiXCR, producing one record per CDR3 protein. This sample yields hundreds of thousands of distinct CDR3 sequences, of which 16% are seen a single time; roughly 21% belongs to the top ten. The sequence came from a man aged 18 to 29 who had mild COVID-19 (a few samples of this study predate the infection). Cell type and time point are not known. The specimen was PBMCs or a T cell subset sorted from them (not recorded which). J is TRBJ2-5 and V is TRBV20-1; D possibly uses TRBD1 or TRBD2 (5 bases each). The CDR3 here is CSAKDSGALGKTQYF. CDR3 in DNA: TGCAGTGCTAAGGATTCCGGGGCACTGGGGAAGACCCAGTACTTC.